Sequencing of this T cell receptor (beta chain) was carried out in a study of T-cell memory formation after mild COVID-19. Across the whole study: Largely donor-specific TCR clusters were found. General observations from the study: Day 15 to 85 contracting clones showed balanced CD4/CD8; day 15 to 37 expanders favored CD4+.

This clonotype was observed a few times. What it binds is not known. This CDR3 contains 16 residues. Per germline, CDR1 SGDLS and CDR2 YYNGEE. The V gene lost 0 bases and the J gene lost 1 base, with 12 bases spanning the gap. TCRdb reanalysed the 5' RACE reads using MiXCR and keeps one entry per CDR3 protein. This sample has roughly 400,000 distinct CDR3 sequences, with approximately 24% found just once. The sequenced sample consisted of PBMCs or a T cell subset sorted from them (not recorded which). The chain joins TRBV9 to TRBJ2-3; D may be TRBD1 (5 bases). The source is an adult woman who had mild COVID-19 (a few samples of this study predate the infection). Cell type and time point are not known. CDR3 protein: CASSVGSQGGTDTQYF. The CDR3 DNA follows: TGTGCCAGCAGCGTAGGTTCTCAGGGTGGCACAGATACGCAGTATTTT.